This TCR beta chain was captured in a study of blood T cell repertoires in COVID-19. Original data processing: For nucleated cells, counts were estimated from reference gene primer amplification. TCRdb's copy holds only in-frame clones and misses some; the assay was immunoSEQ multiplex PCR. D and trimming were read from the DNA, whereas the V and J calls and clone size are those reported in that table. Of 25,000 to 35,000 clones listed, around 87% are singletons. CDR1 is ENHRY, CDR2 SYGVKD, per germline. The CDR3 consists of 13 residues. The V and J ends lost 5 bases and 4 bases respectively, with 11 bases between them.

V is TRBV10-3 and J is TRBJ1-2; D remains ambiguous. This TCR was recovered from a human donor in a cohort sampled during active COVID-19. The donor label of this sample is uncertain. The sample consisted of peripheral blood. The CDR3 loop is CAISPSPGYGYTF. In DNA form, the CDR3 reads TGTGCCATCAGTCCCTCCCCGGGCTATGGCTACACCTTC.